This TCR beta chain was recovered during a study of blood T cell repertoires in COVID-19. Germline lookup yields CDR1 MNHEY and CDR2 SVGAGI. V was shortened by 0 bases and J by 8 bases, with 16 bases between the two germline ends. This CDR3 is 15 amino acids long. Only in-frame clones appear in the TCRdb table, and some are missing; sequencing was by immunoSEQ multiplex PCR. The sample lists 340,000 or so clones; around 80% were seen once. J is TRBJ1-2 and V is TRBV6-5; D gene uncertain. Source material: peripheral blood. The clonotype comes from a man in his thirties or forties with active or convalescent COVID-19. CDR3 coding DNA: TGTGCCAGCAGTTACTCATCCGGGGTCTCTATCGGCTACACCTTC. Encoded protein: CASSYSSGVSIGYTF.